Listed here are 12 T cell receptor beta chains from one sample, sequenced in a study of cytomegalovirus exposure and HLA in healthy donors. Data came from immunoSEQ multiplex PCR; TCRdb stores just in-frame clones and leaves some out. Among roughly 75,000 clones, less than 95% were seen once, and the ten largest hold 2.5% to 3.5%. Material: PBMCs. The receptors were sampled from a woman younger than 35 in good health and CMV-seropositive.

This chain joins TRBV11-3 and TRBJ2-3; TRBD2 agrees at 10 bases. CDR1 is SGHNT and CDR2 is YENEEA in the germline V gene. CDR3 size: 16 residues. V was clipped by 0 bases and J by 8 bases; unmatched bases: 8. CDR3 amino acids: CASSLDPGLAASTQYF. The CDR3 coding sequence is TGTGCCAGCAGCTTAGATCCCGGACTAGCGGCTTCTACGCAGTATTTT.

This CDR3 is CASRRQAGDINEQFF. DNA of the CDR3: TGTGCCAGCAGGAGACAAGCGGGAGATATCAATGAGCAGTTCTTC. This rearrangement joins TRBV9 to TRBJ2-1; TRBD2 matches 8 bases. This CDR3 region has 15 residues. In germline, CDR1 is SGDLS, CDR2 YYNGEE. J was trimmed by 6 bases and V by 5 bases; bases with no gene match: 10.

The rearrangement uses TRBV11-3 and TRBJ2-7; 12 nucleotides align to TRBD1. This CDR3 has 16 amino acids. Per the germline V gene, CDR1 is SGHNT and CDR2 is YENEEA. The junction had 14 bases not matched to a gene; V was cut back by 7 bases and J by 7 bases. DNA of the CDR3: TGTGCCAGCACTCTCGACCGGGACAGGGGGCTTCGGGAGCAGTACTTC. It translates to CASTLDRDRGLREQYF.

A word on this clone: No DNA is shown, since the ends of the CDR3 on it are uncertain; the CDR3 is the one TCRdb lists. Here the CDR3 reads CASSSSTSSKNEQFF. The chain links TRBV28 to TRBJ2-1; the DNA was not used to check the table's D call, TRBD2. Germline lookup yields CDR1 MDHEN and CDR2 SYDVKM. The CDR3 has 15 amino acids, counting both end residues.

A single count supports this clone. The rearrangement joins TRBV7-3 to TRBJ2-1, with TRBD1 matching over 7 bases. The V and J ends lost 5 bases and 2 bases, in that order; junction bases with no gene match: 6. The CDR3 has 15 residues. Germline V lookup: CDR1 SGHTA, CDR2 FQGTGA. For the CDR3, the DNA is TGTGCCAGCAGCCTCCGACAGGGTACCTACAATGAGCAGTTCTTC. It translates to CASSLRQGTYNEQFF.

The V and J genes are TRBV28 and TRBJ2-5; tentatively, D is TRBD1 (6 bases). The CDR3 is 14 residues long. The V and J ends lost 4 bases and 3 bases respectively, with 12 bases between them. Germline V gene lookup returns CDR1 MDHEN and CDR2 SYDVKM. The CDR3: CASSSLQGKETQYF. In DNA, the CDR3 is TGTGCCAGCAGTTCACTACAGGGAAAAGAGACCCAGTACTTC.

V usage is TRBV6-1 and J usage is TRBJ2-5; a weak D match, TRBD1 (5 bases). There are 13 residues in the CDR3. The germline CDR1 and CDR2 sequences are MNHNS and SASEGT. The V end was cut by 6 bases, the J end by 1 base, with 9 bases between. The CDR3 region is CASSRQTQETQYF. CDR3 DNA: TGTGCCAGCAGCCGACAGACCCAAGAGACCCAGTACTTC.

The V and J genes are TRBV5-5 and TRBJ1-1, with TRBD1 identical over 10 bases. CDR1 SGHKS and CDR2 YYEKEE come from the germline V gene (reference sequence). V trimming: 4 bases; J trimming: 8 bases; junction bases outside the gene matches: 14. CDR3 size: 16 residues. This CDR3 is CASSPGTGAPQWEAFF. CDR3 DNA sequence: TGTGCCAGCAGCCCGGGGACAGGGGCGCCCCAGTGGGAAGCTTTCTTT.

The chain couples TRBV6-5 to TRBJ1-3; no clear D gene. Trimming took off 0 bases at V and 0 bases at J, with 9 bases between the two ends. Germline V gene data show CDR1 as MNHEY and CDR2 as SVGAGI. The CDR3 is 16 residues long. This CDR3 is CASSYSFGSSGNTIYF. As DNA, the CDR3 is TGTGCCAGCAGTTACTCCTTTGGGAGCTCTGGAAACACCATATATTTT.

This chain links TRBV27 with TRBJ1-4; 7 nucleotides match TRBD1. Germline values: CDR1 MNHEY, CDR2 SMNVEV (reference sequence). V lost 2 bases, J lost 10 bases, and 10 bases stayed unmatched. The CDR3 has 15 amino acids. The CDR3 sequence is CASSLRRLGQPKLFF. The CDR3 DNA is TGTGCCAGCAGTTTACGTCGTTTGGGACAGCCAAAACTGTTTTTT.

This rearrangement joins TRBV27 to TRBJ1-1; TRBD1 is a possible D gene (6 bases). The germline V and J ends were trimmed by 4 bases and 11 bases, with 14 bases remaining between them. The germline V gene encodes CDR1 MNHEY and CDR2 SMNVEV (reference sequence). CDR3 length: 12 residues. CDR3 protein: CASSSRTEVAFF. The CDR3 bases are TGTGCCAGCAGTTCACGGACAGAAGTGGCTTTCTTT.

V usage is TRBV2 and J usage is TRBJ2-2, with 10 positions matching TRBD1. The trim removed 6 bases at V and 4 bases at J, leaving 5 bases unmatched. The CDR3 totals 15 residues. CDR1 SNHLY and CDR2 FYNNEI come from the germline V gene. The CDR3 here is CASRTRDRGTGELFF. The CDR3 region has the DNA TGTGCCAGCAGGACCCGGGACAGGGGCACCGGGGAGCTGTTTTTT.